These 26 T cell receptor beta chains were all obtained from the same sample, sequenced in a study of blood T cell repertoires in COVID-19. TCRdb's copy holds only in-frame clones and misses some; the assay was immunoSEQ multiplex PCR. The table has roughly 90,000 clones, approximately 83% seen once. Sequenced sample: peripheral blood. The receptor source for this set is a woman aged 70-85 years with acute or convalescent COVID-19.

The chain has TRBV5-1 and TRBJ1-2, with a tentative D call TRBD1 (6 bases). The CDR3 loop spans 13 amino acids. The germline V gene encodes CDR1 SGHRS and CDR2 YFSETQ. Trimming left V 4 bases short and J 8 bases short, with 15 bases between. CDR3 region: CASSDNRVGGYTF. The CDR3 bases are TGCGCCAGCAGCGATAACAGGGTCGGCGGCTACACCTTC.

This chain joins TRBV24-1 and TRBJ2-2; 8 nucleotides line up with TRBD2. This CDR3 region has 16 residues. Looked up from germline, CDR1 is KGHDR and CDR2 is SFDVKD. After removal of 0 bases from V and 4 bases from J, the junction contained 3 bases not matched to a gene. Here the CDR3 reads CATSDLAGGLTGELFF. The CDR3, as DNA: TGTGCCACCAGTGATTTGGCGGGGGGCCTCACCGGGGAGCTGTTTTTT.

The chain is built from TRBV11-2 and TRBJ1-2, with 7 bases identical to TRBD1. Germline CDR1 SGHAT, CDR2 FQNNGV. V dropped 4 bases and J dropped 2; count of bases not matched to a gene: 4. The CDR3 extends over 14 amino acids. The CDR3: CASSSLQGNYGYTF. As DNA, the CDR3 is TGTGCCAGCAGCTCGCTACAGGGGAACTATGGCTACACCTTC.

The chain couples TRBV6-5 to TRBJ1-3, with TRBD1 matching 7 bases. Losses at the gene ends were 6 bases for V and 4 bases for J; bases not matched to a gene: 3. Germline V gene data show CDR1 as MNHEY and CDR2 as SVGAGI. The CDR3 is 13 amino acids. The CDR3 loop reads CASSTGVGNTIYF. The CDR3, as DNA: TGTGCCAGCAGCACAGGGGTAGGAAACACCATATATTTT.

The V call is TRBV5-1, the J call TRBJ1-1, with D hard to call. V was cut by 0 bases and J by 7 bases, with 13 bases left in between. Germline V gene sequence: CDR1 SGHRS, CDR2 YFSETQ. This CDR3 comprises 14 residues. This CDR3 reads CASSLDSTSIEAFF. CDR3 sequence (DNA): TGCGCCAGCAGCTTGGACAGTACCTCAATTGAAGCTTTCTTT.

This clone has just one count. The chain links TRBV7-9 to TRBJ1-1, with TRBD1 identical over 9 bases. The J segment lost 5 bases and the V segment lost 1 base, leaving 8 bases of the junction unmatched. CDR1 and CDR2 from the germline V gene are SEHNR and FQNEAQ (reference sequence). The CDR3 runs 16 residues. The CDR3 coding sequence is TGTGCCAGCAGCTTAGGTACAGGGGGCTGGGATACTGAAGCTTTCTTT. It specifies CASSLGTGGWDTEAFF.

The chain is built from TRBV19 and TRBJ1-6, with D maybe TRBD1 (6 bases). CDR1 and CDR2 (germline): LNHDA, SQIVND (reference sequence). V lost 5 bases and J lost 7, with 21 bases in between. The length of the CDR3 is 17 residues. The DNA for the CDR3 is TGTGCCAGTAGTGCCTCAAAGTTGGGGGGGCTGAATTCACCCCTCCACTTT. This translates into CASSASKLGGLNSPLHF.

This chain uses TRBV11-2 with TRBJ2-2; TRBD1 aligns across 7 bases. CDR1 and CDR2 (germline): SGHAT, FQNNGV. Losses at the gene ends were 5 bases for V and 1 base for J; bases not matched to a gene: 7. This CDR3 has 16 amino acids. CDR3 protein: CASSLQTGMNTGELFF. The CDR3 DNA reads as TGTGCCAGCAGCCTCCAGACAGGGATGAACACCGGGGAGCTGTTTTTT.

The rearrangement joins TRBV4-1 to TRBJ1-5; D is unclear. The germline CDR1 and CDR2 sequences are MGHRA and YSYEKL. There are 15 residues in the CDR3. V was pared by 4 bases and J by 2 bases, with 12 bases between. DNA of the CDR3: TGCGCCAGCAGCCCGTCTCAGGTCGGCAATCAGCCCCAGCATTTT. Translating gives CASSPSQVGNQPQHF.

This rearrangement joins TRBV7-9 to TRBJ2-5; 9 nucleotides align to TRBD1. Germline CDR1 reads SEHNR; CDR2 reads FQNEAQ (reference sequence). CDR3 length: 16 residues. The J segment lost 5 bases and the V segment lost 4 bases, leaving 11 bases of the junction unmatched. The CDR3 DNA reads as TGTGCCAGCAGCTCAAATCTACAGGGGGCTAGGGAGACCCAGTACTTC. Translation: CASSSNLQGARETQYF. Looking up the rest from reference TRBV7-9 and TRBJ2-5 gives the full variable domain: DTGVSQNPRHKITKRGQNVTFRCDPISEHNRLYWYRQTLGQGPEFLTYFQNEAQLEKSRLLSDRFSAERPKGSFSTLEIQRTEQGDSAMYLCASSSNLQGARETQYFGPGTRLLVL.

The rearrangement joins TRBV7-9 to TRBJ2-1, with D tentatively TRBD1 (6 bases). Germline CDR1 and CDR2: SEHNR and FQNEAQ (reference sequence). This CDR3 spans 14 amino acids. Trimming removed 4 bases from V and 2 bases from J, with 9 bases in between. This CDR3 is CASSSGVPYNEQFF. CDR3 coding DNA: TGTGCCAGCAGCTCAGGGGTTCCCTACAATGAGCAGTTCTTC.

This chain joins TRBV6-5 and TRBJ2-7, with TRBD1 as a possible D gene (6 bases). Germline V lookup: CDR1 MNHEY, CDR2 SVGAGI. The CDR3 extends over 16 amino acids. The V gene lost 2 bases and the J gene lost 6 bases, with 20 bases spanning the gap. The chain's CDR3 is CASSYGDNLYIGEQYF. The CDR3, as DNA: TGTGCCAGCAGTTACGGGGACAACCTTTATATCGGCGAGCAGTACTTC.

CDR3 region: CASSSEGYGYTF. CDR3 nucleotides: TGTGCCAGTAGTTCCGAGGGATATGGCTACACCTTC. V and J are TRBV19 and TRBJ1-2; D remains unclear. The V gene lost 5 bases and the J gene lost 5 bases, with 9 bases spanning the gap. Germline V gene lookup returns CDR1 LNHDA and CDR2 SQIVND (reference sequence). The CDR3 is 12 residues long.

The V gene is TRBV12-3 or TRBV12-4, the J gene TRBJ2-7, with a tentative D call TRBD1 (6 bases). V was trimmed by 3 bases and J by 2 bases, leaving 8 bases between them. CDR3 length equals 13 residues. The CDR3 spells CASSFRGPYEQYF. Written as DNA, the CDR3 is TGTGCCAGCAGTTTCAGGGGTCCCTACGAGCAGTACTTC.

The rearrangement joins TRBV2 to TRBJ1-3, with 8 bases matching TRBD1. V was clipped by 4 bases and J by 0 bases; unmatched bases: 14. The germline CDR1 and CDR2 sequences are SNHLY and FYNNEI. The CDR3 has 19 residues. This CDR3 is CASSGVRTGSTSSGNTIYF. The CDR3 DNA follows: TGTGCCAGCAGTGGGGTTCGGACAGGGTCTACAAGCTCTGGAAACACCATATATTTT.

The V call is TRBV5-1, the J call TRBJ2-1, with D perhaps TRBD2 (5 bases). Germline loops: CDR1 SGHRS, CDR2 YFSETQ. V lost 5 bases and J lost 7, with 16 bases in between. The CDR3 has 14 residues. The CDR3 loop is CASSMVPGWNEQFF. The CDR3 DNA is TGCGCCAGCAGTATGGTCCCGGGGTGGAATGAGCAGTTCTTC. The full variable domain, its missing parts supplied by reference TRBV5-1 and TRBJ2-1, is KAGVTQTPRYLIKTRGQQVTLSCSPISGHRSVSWYQQTPGQGLQFLFEYFSETQRNKGNFPGRFSGRQFSNSRSEMNVSTLELGDSALYLCASSMVPGWNEQFFGPGTRLTVL.

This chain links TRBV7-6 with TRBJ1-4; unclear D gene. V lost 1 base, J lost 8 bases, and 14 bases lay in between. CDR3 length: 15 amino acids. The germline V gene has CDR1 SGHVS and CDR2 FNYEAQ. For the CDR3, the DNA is TGTGCCAGCAGCTTAGGTAGTCAAGCGGGCGAAAAACTGTTTTTT. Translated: CASSLGSQAGEKLFF.

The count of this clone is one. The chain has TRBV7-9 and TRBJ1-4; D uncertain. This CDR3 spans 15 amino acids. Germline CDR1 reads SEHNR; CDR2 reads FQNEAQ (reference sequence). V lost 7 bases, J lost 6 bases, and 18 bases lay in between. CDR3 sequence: CASIPGLNRDEKLFF. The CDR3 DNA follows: TGTGCCAGCATCCCTGGACTGAACAGAGATGAAAAACTGTTTTTT.

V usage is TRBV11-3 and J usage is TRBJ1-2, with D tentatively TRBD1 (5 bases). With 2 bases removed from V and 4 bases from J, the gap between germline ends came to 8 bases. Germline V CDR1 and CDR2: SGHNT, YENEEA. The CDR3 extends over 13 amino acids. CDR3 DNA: TGTGCCAGCAGCTTACAGGGCAGCTATGGCTACACCTTC. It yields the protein CASSLQGSYGYTF.

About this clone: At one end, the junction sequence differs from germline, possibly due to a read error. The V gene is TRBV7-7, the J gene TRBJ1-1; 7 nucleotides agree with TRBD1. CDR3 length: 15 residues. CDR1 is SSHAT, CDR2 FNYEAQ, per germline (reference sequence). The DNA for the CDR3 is TGTGCTAGCAGCTTAGAAGCGGACAGGTATACTGAAGCTTTCTTT. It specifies CASSLEADRYTEAFF.

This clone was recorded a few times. Written as DNA, the CDR3 is TGTGCCAGCAGCTTGGTGGGGGAGGGAAACCTCTATGGCTACACCTTC. Protein product: CASSLVGEGNLYGYTF. This chain uses TRBV5-6 with TRBJ1-2, with D maybe TRBD1 (5 bases). V was pared by 0 bases and J by 4 bases, with 16 bases between. Germline values: CDR1 SGHDT, CDR2 YYEEEE. This CDR3 is 16 amino acids long. Based on the CDR3 plus reference TRBV5-6 and TRBJ1-2, the full variable domain is DAGVTQSPTHLIKTRGQQVTLRCSPKSGHDTVSWYQQALGQGPQFIFQYYEEEERQRGNFPDRFSGHQFPNYSSELNVNALLLGDSALYLCASSLVGEGNLYGYTFGSGTRLTVV.

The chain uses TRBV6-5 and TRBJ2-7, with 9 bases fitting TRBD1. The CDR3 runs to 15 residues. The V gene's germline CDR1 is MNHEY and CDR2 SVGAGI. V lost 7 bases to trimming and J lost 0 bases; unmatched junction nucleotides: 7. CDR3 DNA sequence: TGTGCCAGCAATCCGGACAGGGGTAACTCCTACGAGCAGTACTTC. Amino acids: CASNPDRGNSYEQYF.

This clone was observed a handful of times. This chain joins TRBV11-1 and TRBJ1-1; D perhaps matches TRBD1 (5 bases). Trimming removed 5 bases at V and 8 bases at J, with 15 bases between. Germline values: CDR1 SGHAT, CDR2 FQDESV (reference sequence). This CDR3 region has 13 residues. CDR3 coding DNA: TGTGCCAGCAGCACAATCAGGGTACCCGAAGCTTTCTTT. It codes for CASSTIRVPEAFF.

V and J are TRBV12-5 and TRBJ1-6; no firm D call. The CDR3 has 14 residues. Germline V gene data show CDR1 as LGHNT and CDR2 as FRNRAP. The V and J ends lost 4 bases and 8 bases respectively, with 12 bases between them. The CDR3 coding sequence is TGTGCTAGTGGTTGGCGGGGAATACATTCACCCCTCCACTTT. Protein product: CASGWRGIHSPLHF.

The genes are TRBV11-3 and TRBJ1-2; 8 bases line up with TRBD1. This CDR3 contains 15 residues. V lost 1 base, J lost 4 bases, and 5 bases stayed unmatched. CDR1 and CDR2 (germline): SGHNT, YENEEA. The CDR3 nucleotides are TGTGCCAGCAGCTTAGGGACAGGGTTTGCCTATGGCTACACCTTC. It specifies CASSLGTGFAYGYTF.

CDR3 DNA sequence: TGCGCCAGCAGCCAACCCCTAAGCTCCTATAATTCACCCCTCCACTTT. Residues: CASSQPLSSYNSPLHF. The chain couples TRBV4-1 to TRBJ1-6; D remains ambiguous. Per germline, CDR1 MGHRA and CDR2 YSYEKL. V dropped 2 bases and J dropped 0 bases, with 8 bases sitting between them. The length of the CDR3 is 16 residues.